Following are 24 T cell receptor beta chains from one sample sequenced in a study of T-cell memory formation after mild COVID-19. Via MiXCR, TCRdb re-called the 5' RACE reads, giving one row per CDR3 protein. The table shows roughly 600,000 distinct CDR3 sequences, with approximately 18% occurring only once. Sequenced sample: PBMCs or a T cell subset sorted from them (not recorded which). Receptors originate from an adult woman who had mild COVID-19 (a few samples of this study predate the infection). Cell type and time point are not known.

This rearrangement joins TRBV5-4 to TRBJ1-5, with D hard to call. The CDR3 contains 14 residues. V was trimmed by 1 base and J by 3 bases, leaving 8 bases between them. Per germline, CDR1 SGHNT and CDR2 YYREEE (reference sequence). DNA of the CDR3: TGTGCCAGCAGCTTGCCGGGTCACAATCAGCCCCAGCATTTT. It yields the protein CASSLPGHNQPQHF.

The genes are TRBV5-1 and TRBJ2-1; 8 bases agree with TRBD2. Germline values: CDR1 SGHRS, CDR2 YFSETQ. The CDR3 totals 15 residues. Unmatched junction bases numbered 5, after V lost 2 bases and J lost 4 bases. CDR3 sequence reads: CASSFGGGPYNEQFF. CDR3 nucleotides: TGCGCCAGCAGCTTCGGCGGGGGGCCTTACAATGAGCAGTTCTTC.

J is TRBJ1-5 and V is TRBV6-2 or TRBV6-3, with 8 positions matching TRBD1. Germline lookup yields CDR1 MNHEY and CDR2 SVGEGT. This CDR3 comprises 15 residues. Trimming removed 8 bases from V and 3 bases from J; junction bases left unmatched: 9. The CDR3 DNA reads TGTGCCAGCGGTGACAGGGGATCTGTCAATCAGCCCCAGCATTTT. Its protein is CASGDRGSVNQPQHF.

This clonotype turned up a few times. The chain employs TRBV12-3 or TRBV12-4 and TRBJ1-2, with D possibly TRBD1 on 6 matching bases. V lost 3 bases and J lost 1, with 15 bases in between. The CDR3 contains 16 residues. In nucleotides, the CDR3 is TGTGCCAGCAGTTTGTCTGGGGGCGCTGGTAACTATGGCTACACCTTC. Amino acid sequence: CASSLSGGAGNYGYTF.

There are a few counts of this clonotype. V and J are TRBV7-9 and TRBJ2-2; possibly TRBD1 for D (6 bases). The CDR3 covers 14 residues. Trimming took off 5 bases at V and 3 bases at J, with 10 bases between the two ends. CDR1 is SEHNR and CDR2 is FQNEAQ in the germline V gene (reference sequence). CDR3 bases: TGTGCCAGCAGCCACAGGGCTTACACCGGGGAGCTGTTTTTT. Its translation: CASSHRAYTGELFF.

There are a few counts of this clonotype. This sequence joins TRBV4-2 and TRBJ2-7, with 7 nucleotides matching TRBD2. The V gene's germline CDR1 is LGHNA and CDR2 YNFKEQ. After removal of 1 base from V and 1 base from J, the junction contained 7 bases not matched to a gene. The CDR3 contains 16 residues. CDR3 sequence (DNA): TGTGCCAGCAGCCAAGGTCTCCCTAGCGGATCCTACGAGCAGTACTTC. Amino acid sequence: CASSQGLPSGSYEQYF.

Only a few counts were recorded for this clonotype. This rearrangement joins TRBV12-3 or TRBV12-4 to TRBJ1-5; TRBD1 aligns across 10 bases. The CDR3 length is 18 residues. V was pared by 5 bases and J by 0 bases, with 10 bases of the junction left unmatched. The CDR3 spells CASSGDRGSSYSNQPQHF. The DNA of the CDR3 is TGTGCCAGCAGTGGGGACAGGGGATCTAGTTATAGCAATCAGCCCCAGCATTTT.

This chain uses TRBV10-3 with TRBJ2-7; D gene uncertain. The V end lost 5 bases, the J end lost 9 bases, and 11 bases lay between the germline ends. CDR1 is ENHRY, CDR2 SYGVKD, per germline. The CDR3 runs 11 residues. The CDR3 DNA reads TGTGCCATCAGTAACTTGGATGTGCAGTACTTC. This encodes CAISNLDVQYF.

This clonotype came up a few times. This chain links TRBV3-1 with TRBJ2-1, with 9 bases fitting TRBD2. J was trimmed by 7 bases and V by 1 base; bases with no gene match: 8. Germline-derived CDR1 and CDR2 are LGHDT and YNNKEL (reference sequence). The CDR3 consists of 16 residues. The CDR3 loop reads CASSQGDAGGRNEQFF. CDR3 in DNA: TGTGCCAGCAGCCAAGGCGACGCGGGGGGGCGTAATGAGCAGTTCTTC.

Only a few counts were recorded for this clonotype. The V and J genes are TRBV19 and TRBJ1-5; tentatively, D is TRBD1 (5 bases). V dropped 3 bases and J dropped 5 bases, with 8 bases sitting between them. The CDR3 is 13 residues long. CDR1 and CDR2 (germline): LNHDA, SQIVND (reference sequence). CDR3 DNA sequence: TGTGCCAGTAGTATGGGGGTTCATCAGCCCCAGCATTTT. Translating it yields CASSMGVHQPQHF.

This clonotype has a handful of counts. The chain uses TRBV5-6 and TRBJ1-5; the D is unclear. Germline CDR1 SGHDT, CDR2 YYEEEE. The CDR3 has 14 residues. V dropped 1 base and J dropped 1 base, with 6 bases sitting between them. Here the CDR3 reads CASSLLISNQPQHF. The DNA for the CDR3 is TGTGCCAGCAGCTTGTTGATCAGCAATCAGCCCCAGCATTTT. Variable domain in full (rest from reference TRBV5-6 and TRBJ1-5): DAGVTQSPTHLIKTRGQQVTLRCSPKSGHDTVSWYQQALGQGPQFIFQYYEEEERQRGNFPDRFSGHQFPNYSSELNVNALLLGDSALYLCASSLLISNQPQHFGDGTRLSIL.

J is TRBJ2-7 and V is TRBV7-9, with 8 bases fitting TRBD1. The CDR3 is 15 amino acids. V gave up 1 base and J gave up 4 bases; unmatched junction bases: 6. CDR1 and CDR2 (germline): SEHNR, FQNEAQ (reference sequence). The DNA of the CDR3 is TGTGCCAGCAGCTTAGGGGACAGGTCTCTTTACGAGCAGTACTTC. It is translated as CASSLGDRSLYEQYF.

This sequence joins TRBV27 and TRBJ2-1; weak D call: TRBD1 (7 bases). This CDR3 contains 16 residues. Trimming stripped 3 bases from V and 10 bases from J, with 22 bases between. CDR1 and CDR2 from the germline V gene are MNHEY and SMNVEV (reference sequence). CDR3 protein: CASSFPSAGGLGEQFF. CDR3 sequence (DNA): TGTGCCAGCAGTTTCCCCTCGGCAGGGGGGCTTGGGGAGCAGTTCTTC.

This clonotype showed up just a few times. The rearrangement links TRBV29-1 to TRBJ2-7; D not certain. Trimming took off 7 bases at V and 4 bases at J, with 5 bases between the two ends. The CDR3 spans 9 residues. From germline, CDR1 is SQVTM and CDR2 ANQGSEA. CDR3 residues: CSGLYEQYF. In DNA form, the CDR3 reads TGCAGCGGCTTGTACGAGCAGTACTTC.

This chain connects TRBV30 to TRBJ2-2; 9 bases are a match to TRBD2. The germline CDR1 and CDR2 sequences are GTSNPN and SVGIG (reference sequence). The CDR3 totals 13 residues. After removal of 5 bases from V and 4 bases from J, the junction contained 2 bases not matched to a gene. The CDR3 is CAWAGGPTGELFF. The CDR3 DNA follows: TGTGCCTGGGCGGGGGGGCCCACCGGGGAGCTGTTTTTT.

J is TRBJ1-2 and V is TRBV5-4; 7 positions match TRBD1. V trimming: 1 base; J trimming: 7 bases; junction bases outside the gene matches: 7. CDR3 length: 14 residues. Germline CDR1 SGHNT, CDR2 YYREEE (reference sequence). DNA for the CDR3: TGTGCCAGCAGCTTGAGTAGGGGGCTCTCTGGCTACACCTTC. Its translation is CASSLSRGLSGYTF.

As regards this clonotype: At one end the junction does not follow the germline gene, possibly because of a read error. This chain connects TRBV24-1 to TRBJ1-2; tentative D call: TRBD1 (5 bases). The CDR3 has 12 amino acids. Germline loops: CDR1 KGHDR, CDR2 SFDVKD. This chain's CDR3 is CATSDSTGPLIF. CDR3 bases: TGTGCCACCAGTGATTCCACGGGACCCCTCATCTTC.

This clonotype was counted a few times. This chain links TRBV5-1 with TRBJ1-1, with D possibly matching TRBD1 (5 bases). The CDR3 loop spans 14 amino acids. The V end was cut by 2 bases, the J end by 4 bases, with 12 bases between. Germline CDR1 reads SGHRS; CDR2 reads YFSETQ. For the CDR3, the DNA is TGCGCCAGCAGCTTCACAGGCTCGGTCACTGAAGCTTTCTTT. Protein product: CASSFTGSVTEAFF.

The gene calls are TRBV12-3 or TRBV12-4 and TRBJ2-1, with D maybe TRBD2 (6 bases). The CDR3 consists of 13 residues. Trimming pared 5 bases from V and 9 bases from J, leaving 14 bases between. In DNA, the CDR3 is TGTGCCAGCAGTGCCCTACTAGCAAGTGAGCAGTTCTTC. This gives the protein CASSALLASEQFF.

This clonotype was counted only a few times. V usage is TRBV15 and J usage is TRBJ1-6; the match to TRBD1 covers 7 bases. Germline CDR1 reads LNHNV; CDR2 reads YYDKDF (reference sequence). The CDR3 has 15 residues. V was clipped by 1 base and J by 7 bases; unmatched bases: 4. CDR3 coding DNA: TGTGCCACCAGCAGAGTCTCACAGGGGAATTCACCCCTCCACTTT. Translated: CATSRVSQGNSPLHF.

The chain recombines TRBV12-3 or TRBV12-4 with TRBJ2-5, with a weak D call TRBD1 (5 bases). Trimming pared 0 bases from V and 5 bases from J, leaving 10 bases between. CDR3 size: 14 residues. The CDR3 loop is CASSLAQGAETQYF. For the CDR3, the DNA is TGTGCCAGCAGTTTAGCGCAGGGCGCGGAGACCCAGTACTTC.

The CDR3 bases are TGCGCCAGCAGCTCAATCTGGGGGGACACCGGGGAGCTGTTTTTT. Protein product: CASSSIWGDTGELFF. This chain links TRBV5-1 with TRBJ2-2; D possibly corresponds to TRBD2 (6 bases). Deletions cut 3 bases from V and 3 bases from J, with 12 bases between. Germline CDR1 and CDR2: SGHRS and YFSETQ. The CDR3 has 15 residues.

This clonotype was counted only a few times. V and J are TRBV7-2 and TRBJ2-5; D gene uncertain. CDR1 is SGHTA and CDR2 is FQGNSA in the germline V gene. Trimming took 3 bases from V and 7 from J, leaving 12 bases between them. The CDR3 extends over 13 amino acids. The CDR3 region has the DNA TGTGCCAGCAGCTTTTTGAGCCTCGGGACCCAGTACTTC. Amino acids: CASSFLSLGTQYF.

This clonotype has only a few counts. For the CDR3, the DNA is TGCAGTGCCGCTTCCGCTATAAACATTCAGTACTTC. This gives the protein CSAASAINIQYF. The rearrangement links TRBV20-1 to TRBJ2-4, with D unresolved. The CDR3 covers 12 residues. Germline CDR1 DFQATT, CDR2 SNEGSKA (reference sequence). The V end was cut by 6 bases, the J end by 6 bases, with 12 bases between.